The rows below give T cell receptor beta chains drawn from one sample of a study of response to subunit inactivated influenza vaccine. TCRdb re-derived calls from the RT-PCR reads in MiXCR, one entry per CDR3 protein. This sample has over 150,000 distinct CDR3 sequences, with about 10% found just once. The sample here was non-naive T cells sorted from PBMCs, taken on the day of vaccination. The receptor source for this set is a man aged 45 to 65 who received an inactivated influenza vaccine. Each CDR3 is given with its conserved first and last residue. D genes are given only for firm matches. Clone size is not always given. Where it is, it says once, few, many or a class for expanded clones.

J	V	D	length	size	CDR3	DNA
TRBJ2-7	TRBV3-1	NA	15	NA	CASSPHRSKAYEQYF	TGTGCCAGCAGCCCCCACCGATCTAAAGCCTACGAGCAGTACTTC
TRBJ2-7	TRBV12-3/TRBV12-4	TRBD1	17	many	CASSFQTGTGTSYEQYF	TGTGCCAGCAGTTTCCAAACCGGGACAGGGACCTCCTACGAGCAGTACTTC
TRBJ2-1	TRBV7-3	NA	13	many	CASSFSTNNEQFF	TGTGCCAGCAGCTTTTCTACGAACAATGAGCAGTTCTTC
TRBJ1-1	TRBV27	NA	15	many	CASSPIRDQNTEAFF	TGTGCCAGCAGCCCAATCAGGGATCAGAACACTGAAGCTTTCTTT
TRBJ1-4	TRBV3-1	TRBD1	19	few	CASSQDWDREWGTNEKLFF	TGTGCCAGCAGCCAAGATTGGGACAGGGAGTGGGGAACTAATGAAAAACTGTTTTTT
TRBJ2-1	TRBV6-2/TRBV6-3	TRBD2	18	few	CASSYQRGVDFAYNEQFF	TGTGCCAGCAGTTACCAGCGGGGGGTCGACTTTGCCTACAATGAGCAGTTCTTC
TRBJ2-3	TRBV4-3	NA	15	few	CASSQDREGTDTQYF	TGCGCCAGCAGCCAAGACCGTGAAGGGACAGATACGCAGTATTTT
TRBJ2-2	TRBV24-1	TRBD1	15	few	CATSDPGQRTGELFF	TGTGCCACCAGCGACCCGGGACAGAGGACCGGGGAGCTGTTTTTT
TRBJ2-3	TRBV28	TRBD2	17	NA	CASSLFTSGRVTDTQYF	TGTGCCAGCAGTTTATTTACTAGCGGGAGGGTCACAGATACGCAGTATTTT
TRBJ1-1	TRBV20-1	NA	13	NA	CSAAAQVNTEAFF	TGCAGTGCCGCGGCGCAGGTGAACACTGAAGCTTTCTTT
TRBJ1-6	TRBV5-1	NA	15	NA	CARPTPAGPNSPLHF	TGCGCCAGACCCACCCCGGCGGGACCGAATTCACCCCTCCACTTT
TRBJ1-5	TRBV20-1	TRBD1	17	NA	CSARLFQGQGSNQPQHF	TGCAGTGCTAGACTCTTTCAGGGACAGGGAAGTAATCAGCCCCAGCATTTT
TRBJ2-5	TRBV12-3/TRBV12-4	NA	12	NA	CASSLSGKTQYF	TGTGCCAGCAGTTTATCAGGGAAGACCCAGTACTTC
TRBJ2-7	TRBV3-1	NA	14	NA	CASSQADGNREQYF	TGTGCCAGCAGCCAAGCTGACGGAAACCGGGAGCAGTACTTC
TRBJ1-4	TRBV4-2	NA	13	NA	CASSQDTREKLFF	TGTGCCAGCAGCCAAGATACGAGGGAAAAACTGTTTTTT
TRBJ2-3	TRBV25-1	TRBD2	18	few	CASSGRIAGAGRADTQYF	TGTGCCAGCAGTGGGAGGATAGCGGGGGCCGGGAGAGCAGATACGCAGTATTTT
TRBJ2-1	TRBV28	NA	14	NA	CASNVQGTYNEQFF	TGTGCCAGCAACGTTCAGGGGACCTACAATGAGCAGTTCTTC
TRBJ1-6	TRBV18	NA	16	few	CASSPEMGRLNSPLHF	TGTGCCAGCTCACCAGAGATGGGACGGCTCAATTCACCCCTCCACTTT
TRBJ2-5	TRBV12-3/TRBV12-4	NA	15	many	CASSLRAAAQETQYF	TGTGCCAGCAGTTTGCGGGCGGCAGCTCAAGAGACCCAGTACTTC
TRBJ2-5	TRBV7-7	NA	12	few	CASSQNKETQYF	TGTGCTAGCAGCCAGAACAAAGAGACCCAGTACTTC
TRBJ2-7	TRBV12-3/TRBV12-4	NA	16	many	CASSLGGGPSSYEQYF	TGTGCCAGCAGTTTGGGAGGAGGTCCGAGCTCCTACGAGCAGTACTTC
TRBJ2-7	TRBV5-1	NA	14	NA	CASSPQTSTYEQYF	TGCGCCAGCAGCCCGCAGACTAGTACCTACGAGCAGTACTTC
TRBJ2-3	TRBV5-1	NA	17	many	CASSQAPLAATRDTQYF	TGCGCCAGCAGCCAAGCGCCACTAGCAGCAACACGAGATACGCAGTATTTT
TRBJ1-3	TRBV6-6	NA	12	few	CASSPGSNTIYF	TGTGCCAGCAGTCCCGGGAGCAACACCATATATTTT
TRBJ2-3	TRBV6-5	NA	12	many	CASSPKRDTQYF	TGTGCCAGCAGCCCCAAGAGAGATACGCAGTATTTT
TRBJ2-2	TRBV7-2	TRBD2	17	few	CASSLRTSRFGTGELFF	TGTGCCAGCAGCTTGAGGACTAGCCGCTTTGGCACCGGGGAGCTGTTTTTT